This T cell receptor beta chain was documented in a study of blood T cell repertoires in COVID-19. Background on the study: T cells, B-cell-depleted T cells, or PBMCs supplied cDNA or gDNA.

The CDR3 has 15 amino acids. Per germline, CDR1 SGHNT and CDR2 YYREEE (reference sequence). Trimming pared 4 bases from V and 0 bases from J, leaving 13 bases between. Patients at the Seattle site were enrolled during active infection and followed longitudinally. The assay was immunoSEQ multiplex PCR, and TCRdb's table has in-frame clones only and misses some. Among roughly 180,000 clones listed, around 82% were seen once. The chain combines TRBV5-4 with TRBJ1-1, with D possibly being TRBD1 (5 bases). This sequence was found in a man aged 80 or over with COVID-19, enrolled during active disease. The sample comprised peripheral blood. CDR3 residues: CASSPGGTMNTEAFF. CDR3 in DNA: TGTGCCAGCAGCCCGGGGGGGACTATGAACACTGAAGCTTTCTTT.